This T cell receptor beta chain was recorded in a study of cytomegalovirus exposure and HLA in healthy donors. Study-wide points: Analysis performed later found more than 15,000 TCR beta sequences associated with HLA alleles at 0.05 false discovery rate. Listed as cytomegalovirus-associated were 164 TCR beta chains. For most TCR beta V segments, an earlier analysis put the productive rate at about 90% or about 30% of the time.

The germline V gene has CDR1 LNHDA and CDR2 SQIVND (reference sequence). The CDR3 sequence is 14 residues long. Deletions cut 4 bases from V and 4 bases from J, with 13 bases between. This PCR relied on a set of 60 Vbeta primers and 13 Jbeta primers. Sequenced by immunoSEQ multiplex PCR; TCRdb stores in-frame clones only, minus some. This sample's clone table lists 190,000 or so clones. For this clone: Antigen specificity is unknown.

Everyone who donated was a healthy bone marrow donor. This clonotype was sampled from a boy aged 5-17 years in good health and CMV-seronegative. The chain has TRBV19 and TRBJ1-2; a weak D match, TRBD1 (5 bases). The sample consisted of PBMCs. The CDR3 sequence: CASSRTKASYGYTF. The CDR3 bases are TGTGCCAGTAGTAGGACAAAGGCCAGCTATGGCTACACCTTC.